This TCR beta chain is from a study of T cell responses to AZD1222 COVID-19 vaccine. Assay: immunoSEQ multiplex PCR; the TCRdb copy retains only in-frame clones and omits some. The sample holds over 95,000 clones, less than 85% seen once. This clone came up once. The sample in question was peripheral blood, obtained 28 days after the second AZD1222 dose. This TCR derives from an adult who received the AZD1222 COVID-19 vaccine.

The DNA for the CDR3 is TGTGCCAGCAGTGAGGTCTCCGGAAACACCATATATTTT. Translated: CASSEVSGNTIYF. The V and J genes are TRBV2 and TRBJ1-3, with D unresolved. V lost 3 bases and J 4 bases, leaving 7 bases between the germline ends. In germline, CDR1 is SNHLY, CDR2 FYNNEI. The CDR3 covers 13 residues.